This section outlines one T cell receptor (beta chain) sequence together with its context. A read error is the likely source, as a far larger clone sits one nucleotide away. The data stem from a study of read filtering for tumor transcriptome and immune sequencing. Looking at the study overall: RNA-seq yielded only about 75 to 1,400 TCR reads, IR-seq about 4 to 10.27 million.

The library was built from around 380 ng RNA with molecular barcoded adaptors for alpha/delta and beta/gamma chains. TCRdb analysed the reads with MiXCR anew, one entry per CDR3 protein. The data hold about 9,100 distinct CDR3 sequences, with more than 15% observed a single time. Germline V gene lookup returns CDR1 SGHAT and CDR2 FQNNGV. The CDR3 is 16 amino acids. V gene TRBV11-2 combines with J gene TRBJ2-1; 8 nucleotides match TRBD1. What was sequenced was a population of CD138-negative cells sorted from bone marrow. This clonotype was sampled from a donor at least 40 years old with multiple myeloma. CDR3: CASSLGSGGSYNGQFF. CDR3 sequence (DNA): TGTGCCAGCAGCTTAGGTTCAGGGGGCTCCTACAATGGGCAGTTCTTC.